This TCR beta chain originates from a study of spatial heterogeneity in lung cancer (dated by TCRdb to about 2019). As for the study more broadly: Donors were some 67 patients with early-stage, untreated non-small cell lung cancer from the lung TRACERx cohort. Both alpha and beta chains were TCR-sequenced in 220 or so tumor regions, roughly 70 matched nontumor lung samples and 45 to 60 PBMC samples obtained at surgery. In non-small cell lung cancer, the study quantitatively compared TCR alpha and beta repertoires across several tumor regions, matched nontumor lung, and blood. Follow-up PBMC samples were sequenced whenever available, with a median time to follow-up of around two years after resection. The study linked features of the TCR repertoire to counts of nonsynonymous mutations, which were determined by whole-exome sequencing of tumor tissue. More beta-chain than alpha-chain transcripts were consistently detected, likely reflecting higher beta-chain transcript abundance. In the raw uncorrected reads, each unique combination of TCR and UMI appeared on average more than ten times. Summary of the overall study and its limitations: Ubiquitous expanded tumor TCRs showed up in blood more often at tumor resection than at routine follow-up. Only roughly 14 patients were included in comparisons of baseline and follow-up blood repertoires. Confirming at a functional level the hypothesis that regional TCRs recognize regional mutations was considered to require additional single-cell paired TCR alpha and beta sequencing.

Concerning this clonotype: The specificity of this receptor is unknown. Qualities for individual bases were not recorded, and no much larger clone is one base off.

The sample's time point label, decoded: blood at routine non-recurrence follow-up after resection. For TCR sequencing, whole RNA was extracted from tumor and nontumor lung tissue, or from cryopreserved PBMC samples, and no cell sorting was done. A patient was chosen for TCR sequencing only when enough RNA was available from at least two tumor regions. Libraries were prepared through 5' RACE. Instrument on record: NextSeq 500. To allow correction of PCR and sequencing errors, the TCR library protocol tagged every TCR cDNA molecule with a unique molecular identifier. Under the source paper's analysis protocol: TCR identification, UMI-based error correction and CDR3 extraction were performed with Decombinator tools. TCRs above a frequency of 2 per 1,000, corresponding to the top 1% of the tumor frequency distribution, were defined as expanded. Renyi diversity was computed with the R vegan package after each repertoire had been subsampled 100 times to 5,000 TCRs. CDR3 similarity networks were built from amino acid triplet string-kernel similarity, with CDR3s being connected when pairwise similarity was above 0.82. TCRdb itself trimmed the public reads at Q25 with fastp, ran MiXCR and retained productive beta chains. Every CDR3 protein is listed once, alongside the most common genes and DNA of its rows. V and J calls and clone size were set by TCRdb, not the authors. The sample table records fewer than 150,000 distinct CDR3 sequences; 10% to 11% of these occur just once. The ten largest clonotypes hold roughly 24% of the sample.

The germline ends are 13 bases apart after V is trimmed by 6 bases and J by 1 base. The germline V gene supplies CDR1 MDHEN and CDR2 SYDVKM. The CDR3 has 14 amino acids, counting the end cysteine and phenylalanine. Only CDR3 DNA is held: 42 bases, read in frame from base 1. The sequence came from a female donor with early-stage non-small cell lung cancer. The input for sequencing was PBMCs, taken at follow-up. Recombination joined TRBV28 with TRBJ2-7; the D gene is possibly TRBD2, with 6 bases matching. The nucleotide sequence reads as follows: TGTGCCAGCAGACCTAGTGGGGGGTCCTACGAGCAGTACTTC. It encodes CASRPSGGSYEQYF.